These 14 T cell receptor beta chains share one sample of origin, sequenced in a study of cytomegalovirus exposure and HLA in healthy donors. PCR amplification relied on 60 Vbeta primers (plus 13 Jbeta primers). Sequencing was performed with immunoSEQ multiplex PCR; in TCRdb, only in-frame clones are kept and a portion is missing. This sample carries under 200,000 clones, around 77% of them seen once, and the ten largest clones take more than 2%. Sequences were obtained from PBMCs. These receptor sequences come from a man aged 60 to 69 in good health and CMV-seronegative.

This chain uses TRBV29-1 with TRBJ2-3; maybe TRBD2 (5 bases). V dropped 4 bases and J dropped 5 bases, with 16 bases sitting between them. Germline V CDR1 and CDR2: SQVTM, ANQGSEA. This CDR3 region has 14 residues. The CDR3 coding sequence is TGCAGCGTTGGAACACTAGGCTTCGGAGATACGCAGTATTTT. Its protein is CSVGTLGFGDTQYF.

V is TRBV6-6 and J is TRBJ2-5; the D is unclear. Gene TRBJ2-7 matches the end of the DNA better, so the J call may be wrong. Germline loops: CDR1 MNHNY, CDR2 SVGAGI (reference sequence). There are 16 residues in the CDR3. CDR3 in DNA: TGTGCCAGCAGTTACCCCGCTCAAGCCAACTCCTACGAGCAGTACTTC. Residues: CASSYPAQANSYEQYF.

The table lists this clone with a few counts. V usage is TRBV6-7 and J usage is TRBJ1-6; no firm D call. TRBV6-7 is classed as an ORF, of uncertain function. The CDR3 extends over 16 amino acids. The V end was cut by 5 bases, the J end by 6 bases, with 17 bases between. CDR3 sequence reads: CASSTSPLRINSPLHF. The DNA for the CDR3 is TGTGCCAGCAGTACCAGCCCCCTCAGGATTAATTCACCCCTCCACTTT.

The table lists this clone with a few counts. The sample carries other DNA sequences with the same CDR3. The chain is built from TRBV7-9 and TRBJ1-1; TRBD1 might be the D (5 bases). V was shortened by 1 base and J by 8 bases, with 8 bases between the two germline ends. Germline lookup yields CDR1 SEHNR and CDR2 FQNEAQ (reference sequence). The length of the CDR3 is 12 residues. This CDR3 reads CASSLDRTEAFF. CDR3 nucleotides: TGTGCCAGCAGCTTAGACAGGACAGAAGCTTTCTTT.

A single count supports this clone. This chain joins TRBV5-4 and TRBJ2-1; 13 bases agree with TRBD2. The CDR3 contains 16 residues. The trim removed 4 bases at V and 5 bases at J, leaving 6 bases unmatched. Germline CDR1 reads SGHNT; CDR2 reads YYREEE (reference sequence). The CDR3 region is CASSATGTSGNNEQFF. In DNA, the CDR3 is TGTGCCAGCAGCGCAACCGGGACTAGCGGGAACAATGAGCAGTTCTTC. The full variable domain, its missing parts supplied by reference TRBV5-4 and TRBJ2-1, is ETGVTQSPTHLIKTRGQQVTLRCSSQSGHNTVSWYQQALGQGPQFIFQYYREEENGRGNFPPRFSGLQFPNYSSELNVNALELDDSALYLCASSATGTSGNNEQFFGPGTRLTVL.

This chain links TRBV6-1 with TRBJ1-4; no firm D call. Germline assignment: CDR1 MNHNS and CDR2 SASEGT. CDR3 length equals 15 residues. Trimming removed 6 bases at V and 2 bases at J, with 13 bases between. CDR3 nucleotides: TGTGCCAGCAGCTCCAGTGGCGGGACTAATGAAAAACTGTTTTTT. Residues: CASSSSGGTNEKLFF.

The rearrangement uses TRBV5-6 and TRBJ2-2, with TRBD1 matching over 9 bases. This CDR3 is 16 amino acids long. The J segment lost 3 bases and the V segment lost 0 bases, leaving 3 bases of the junction unmatched. CDR1 SGHDT and CDR2 YYEEEE come from the germline V gene. This CDR3 reads CASSLAGTGYTGELFF. The CDR3 DNA sequence: TGTGCCAGCAGCTTGGCCGGGACAGGGTACACCGGGGAGCTGTTTTTT.

The chain carries TRBV27 and TRBJ2-2, with D possibly being TRBD2 (7 bases). From germline, CDR1 is MNHEY and CDR2 SMNVEV (reference sequence). The CDR3 covers 15 residues. Trimming cost V 5 bases and J 4 bases, with 14 bases left between them. The CDR3 DNA reads as TGTGCCAGCAGTAGAGGGGGGAGGGCCACCGGGGAGCTGTTTTTT. This sequence encodes CASSRGGRATGELFF.

The chain couples TRBV19 to TRBJ1-1, with D possibly being TRBD1 (6 bases). Trimming took off 3 bases at V and 5 bases at J, with 10 bases between the two ends. Germline V lookup: CDR1 LNHDA, CDR2 SQIVND (reference sequence). The CDR3 sequence is 13 residues long. CDR3 in amino acids: CASSMGHGTEAFF. In DNA, the CDR3 is TGTGCCAGTAGTATGGGACACGGGACTGAAGCTTTCTTT.

In this sample, this clone turned up once. The same CDR3 also results from other DNA sequences found in this sample. V is TRBV29-1 and J is TRBJ2-5, with TRBD1 as a possible D gene (5 bases). V lost 6 bases, J lost 1 base, and 9 bases lay in between. The CDR3 is 12 amino acids. Germline V gene sequence: CDR1 SQVTM, CDR2 ANQGSEA. The CDR3 DNA follows: TGCAGCGTAGCCGACAGCCAAGAGACCCAGTACTTC. This codes for CSVADSQETQYF.

V gene TRBV2 combines with J gene TRBJ1-2; no definite D call. CDR1 and CDR2 (germline): SNHLY, FYNNEI. The ends were cut back, 6 bases at V and 2 bases at J, with 7 bases in the middle. This CDR3 spans 12 amino acids. Written as DNA, the CDR3 is TGTGCCAGCAGCGCCAGAAACTATGGCTACACCTTC. This codes for CASSARNYGYTF.

V usage is TRBV2 and J usage is TRBJ1-2; the match to TRBD1 covers 7 bases. Germline V gene sequence: CDR1 SNHLY, CDR2 FYNNEI. This CDR3 has 15 residues. The J segment lost 7 bases and the V segment lost 5 bases, leaving 13 bases of the junction unmatched. CDR3 in DNA: TGTGCCAGCAGTCCGACCGGGACAGAAGGCTCTGGCTACACCTTC. Translating it yields CASSPTGTEGSGYTF.

The rearrangement links TRBV5-5 to TRBJ2-7; D may be TRBD1 (6 bases). Germline V lookup: CDR1 SGHKS, CDR2 YYEKEE (reference sequence). V was clipped by 4 bases and J by 4 bases, with 21 bases between them. The CDR3 is 16 residues long. CDR3 amino acids: CASSPRGGRLDYEQYF. CDR3 coding DNA: TGTGCCAGCAGCCCTAGAGGGGGACGGCTTGATTACGAGCAGTACTTC.

The V call is TRBV19, the J call TRBJ1-1; 8 positions match TRBD1. There are 15 residues in the CDR3. Per the germline V gene, CDR1 is LNHDA and CDR2 is SQIVND (reference sequence). After removal of 7 bases from V and 4 bases from J, the junction contained 11 bases not matched to a gene. CDR3 in amino acids: CASTSTAGGPTEAFF. The CDR3 nucleotides read TGTGCCAGTACTTCTACAGCAGGGGGCCCCACTGAAGCTTTCTTT.